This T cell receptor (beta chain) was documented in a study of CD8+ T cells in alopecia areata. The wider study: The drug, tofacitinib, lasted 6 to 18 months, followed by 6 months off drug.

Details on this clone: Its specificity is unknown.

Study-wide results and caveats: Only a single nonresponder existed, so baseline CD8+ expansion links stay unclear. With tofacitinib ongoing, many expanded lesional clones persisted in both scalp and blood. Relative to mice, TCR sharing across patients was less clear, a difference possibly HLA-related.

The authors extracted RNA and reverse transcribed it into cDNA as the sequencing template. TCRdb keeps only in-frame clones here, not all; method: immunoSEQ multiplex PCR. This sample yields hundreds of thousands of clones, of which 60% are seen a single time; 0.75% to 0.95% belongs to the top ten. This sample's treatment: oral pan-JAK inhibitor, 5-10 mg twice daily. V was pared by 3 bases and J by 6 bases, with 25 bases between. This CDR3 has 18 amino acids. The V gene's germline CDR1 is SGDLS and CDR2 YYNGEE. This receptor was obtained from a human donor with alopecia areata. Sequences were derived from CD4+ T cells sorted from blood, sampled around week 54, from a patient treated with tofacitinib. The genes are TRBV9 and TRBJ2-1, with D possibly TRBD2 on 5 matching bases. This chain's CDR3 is CASSEARAGGKILNEQFF. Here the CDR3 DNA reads TGTGCCAGCAGCGAAGCGAGGGCAGGCGGTAAAATCCTCAATGAGCAGTTCTTC.